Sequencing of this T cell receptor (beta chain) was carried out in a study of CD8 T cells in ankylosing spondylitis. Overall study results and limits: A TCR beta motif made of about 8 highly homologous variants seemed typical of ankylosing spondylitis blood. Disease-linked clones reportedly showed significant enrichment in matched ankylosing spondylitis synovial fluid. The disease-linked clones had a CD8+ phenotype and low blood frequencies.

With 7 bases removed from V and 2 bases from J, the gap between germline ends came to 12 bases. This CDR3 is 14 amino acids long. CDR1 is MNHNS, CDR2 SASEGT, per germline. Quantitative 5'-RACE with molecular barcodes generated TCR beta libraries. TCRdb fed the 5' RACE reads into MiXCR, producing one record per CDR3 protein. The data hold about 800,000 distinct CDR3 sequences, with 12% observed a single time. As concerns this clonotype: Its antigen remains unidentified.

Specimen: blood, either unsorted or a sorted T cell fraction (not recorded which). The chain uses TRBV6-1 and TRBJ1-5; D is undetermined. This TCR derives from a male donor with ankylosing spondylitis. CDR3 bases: TGTGCCAGCAAAAGGTCGCAGGGCAATCAGCCCCAGCATTTT. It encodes CASKRSQGNQPQHF.